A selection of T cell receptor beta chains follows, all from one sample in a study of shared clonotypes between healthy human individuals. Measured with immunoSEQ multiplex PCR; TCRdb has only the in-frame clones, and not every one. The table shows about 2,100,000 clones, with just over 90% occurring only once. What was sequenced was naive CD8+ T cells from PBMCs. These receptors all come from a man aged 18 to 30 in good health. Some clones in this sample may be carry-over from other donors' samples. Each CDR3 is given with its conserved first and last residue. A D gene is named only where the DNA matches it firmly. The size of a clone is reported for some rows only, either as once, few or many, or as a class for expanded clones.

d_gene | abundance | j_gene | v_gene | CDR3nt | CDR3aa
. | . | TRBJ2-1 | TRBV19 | TGTGCCAGTAGGGGGTGGAGGGAGAGCTCCTACAATGAGCAGTTCTTC | CASRGWRESSYNEQFF
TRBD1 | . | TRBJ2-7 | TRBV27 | TGTGCCAGCAGTTTGACAGGGGGCTTCTACGAGCAGTACTTC | CASSLTGGFYEQYF
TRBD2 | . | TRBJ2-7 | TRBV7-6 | TGTGCCAGCAGCCCGAGACTAGCGGGTCCCTACGAGCAGTACTTC | CASSPRLAGPYEQYF
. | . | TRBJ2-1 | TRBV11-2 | TGTGCCAGCAGCTTAGATCGTAGGTACCCGAACAGCTACAATGAGCAGTTCTTC | CASSLDRRYPNSYNEQFF
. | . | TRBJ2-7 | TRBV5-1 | TGCGCCAGCAGCTTGGGGGGGACGATCGACGAGCAGTACTTC | CASSLGGTIDEQYF
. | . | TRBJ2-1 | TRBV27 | TGTGCCAGCAGTTTGGTCAGGCCACCCTACAATGAGCAGTTCTTC | CASSLVRPPYNEQFF
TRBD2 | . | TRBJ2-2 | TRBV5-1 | TGCGCCAGCAGCTTGGCCATCCAGCTAGCGGGTGGTACCGGGGAGCTGTTTTTT | CASSLAIQLAGGTGELFF
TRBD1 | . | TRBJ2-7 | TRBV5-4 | TGTGCCAGCAGCGACGACAGGGTTGGCTACGAGCAGTACTTC | CASSDDRVGYEQYF
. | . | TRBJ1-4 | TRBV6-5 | TGTGCCAGCAGTTACTCGTTATCAGGGGATAATGAAAAACTGTTTTTT | CASSYSLSGDNEKLFF
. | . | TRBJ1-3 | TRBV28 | TGTGCCAGCAGTTTAAGTGCACTTACTGGAAACACCATATATTTT | CASSLSALTGNTIYF
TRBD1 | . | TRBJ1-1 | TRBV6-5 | TGTGCCAGCAGCCCGGGACAGGGGAACACTGAAGCTTTCTTT | CASSPGQGNTEAFF
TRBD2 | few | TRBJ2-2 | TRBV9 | TGTGCCAGCGGAGGGCTAGCGGGAAGGCCCGGGGAGCTGTTTTTT | CASGGLAGRPGELFF
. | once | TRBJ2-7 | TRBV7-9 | TGTGCCAGCAGCGCCGAGTACAGGGAAACCTACGAGCAGTACTTC | CASSAEYRETYEQYF
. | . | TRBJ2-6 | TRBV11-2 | TGTGCCAGCAGCTTATTCCCAGAGCCAACCTTCTCTGGGGCCAACGTCCTGACTTTC | CASSLFPEPTFSGANVLTF
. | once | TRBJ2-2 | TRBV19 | TGTGCCAGTAGTATAGATCTAGAGGGCGCGGACACCGGGGAGCTGTTTTTT | CASSIDLEGADTGELFF
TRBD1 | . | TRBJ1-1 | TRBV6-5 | TGTGCCAGCAGTTACCGGGACAGGGACACTGAAGCTTTCTTT | CASSYRDRDTEAFF
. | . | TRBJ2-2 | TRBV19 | TGTGCCAGTAGTATAGTCCTGCCCGGGGAGCTGTTTTTT | CASSIVLPGELFF
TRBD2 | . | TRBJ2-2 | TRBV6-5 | TGTGCCAGCAGTTGGCGGGAGGGCCCCACCGGGGAGCTGTTTTTT | CASSWREGPTGELFF